Below are 5 T cell receptor beta chains sequenced from a single sample in a study of cytomegalovirus exposure and HLA in healthy donors. Both 60 Vbeta primers and 13 Jbeta primers went into the PCR. Method: immunoSEQ multiplex PCR; TCRdb's copy keeps in-frame clones and lacks some. Of about 120,000 clones in the sample, approximately 72% were seen once. Material: PBMCs. The receptors stem from a man in his 60s in good health and CMV-seropositive.

The chain uses TRBV21-1 and TRBJ2-3; the D call of TRBD2 is as the table states it, not checked on the DNA. TRBV21-1 is flagged as a pseudogene. The CDR3 covers 12 residues. Here the CDR3 reads CATKPSGDTQYF. CDR3 DNA: TGTGCCACCAAGCCAAGCGGAGATACGCAGTATTTT.

A few counts support this clone. The V call is TRBV10-1, the J call TRBJ2-5; maybe TRBD1 (5 bases). The J call may be incorrect, as the DNA end agrees better with TRBJ2-7. This CDR3 contains 15 residues. CDR1 is WNHNN and CDR2 is SYGVQD in the germline V gene (reference sequence). CDR3: CASSESPSRGSEQYF. In DNA, the CDR3 is TGCGCCAGCAGTGAGTCCCCTAGTAGGGGCTCCGAGCAGTACTTC.

V gene TRBV7-9 combines with J gene TRBJ1-1; tentatively, D is TRBD1 (6 bases). Trimming took off 5 bases at V and 8 bases at J, with 18 bases between the two ends. The CDR3 contains 14 residues. Germline CDR1 is SEHNR and CDR2 is FQNEAQ (reference sequence). CDR3 protein: CASSPPRTAEEAFF. In DNA, the CDR3 is TGTGCCAGCAGCCCCCCTCGGACAGCAGAAGAAGCTTTCTTT.

The chain carries TRBV5-6 and TRBJ1-5; TRBD1 is a possible D gene (5 bases). Trimming removed 0 bases from V and 0 bases from J, with 16 bases in between. The CDR3 extends over 18 amino acids. Per the germline V gene, CDR1 is SGHDT and CDR2 is YYEEEE. The CDR3 region is CASSLAGDRFYSNQPQHF. As DNA, the CDR3 is TGTGCCAGCAGCTTGGCGGGTGACAGATTTTATAGCAATCAGCCCCAGCATTTT.

The chain has TRBV7-3 and TRBJ2-5; tentative D call: TRBD1 (6 bases). The end of the DNA fits TRBJ2-7 better, so the J call may be wrong. The CDR3 loop spans 13 amino acids. Per germline, CDR1 SGHTA and CDR2 FQGTGA. The CDR3 loop is CASSVDRTDEQYF. In nucleotides, the CDR3 is TGTGCCAGCAGCGTAGACAGGACGGACGAGCAGTACTTC.